The entry below gives a single TCR beta chain sequence along with its context. Its specificity is unknown. The study ran its PCR with 60 Vbeta and 13 Jbeta primers. Produced via immunoSEQ multiplex PCR; TCRdb's table is partial and in-frame only. This sample contains about 77,000 clones. Healthy bone marrow donors made up the donor group. Germline values: CDR1 SGHRS, CDR2 YFSETQ. The ends lost 4 bases at V and 7 bases at J; junction bases unmatched: 8. The CDR3 is 14 amino acids. This record belongs to a study of cytomegalovirus exposure and HLA in healthy donors. Study summary: In a previous analysis, nearly 120 million unique TCR beta sequences were found from 170 million or so T cells.

Findings and caveats of the study: Accurate predictions that matched the HLA-A and HLA-B alleles of most subjects were reportedly made from TCR beta sequences. V- and J-gene trimming in TCR beta was tied to a missense DCLRE1C variant by an analysis performed later.

This clonotype was obtained from a man aged 45-65 years in good health and CMV-seropositive. Sequenced input: PBMCs. The chain joins TRBV5-1 to TRBJ1-5; 7 nucleotides match TRBD1. The CDR3 DNA sequence: TGCGCCAGCAGCACCACAGGGGCCGGGCAGCCCCAGCATTTT. Translated, it gives CASSTTGAGQPQHF. Full variable domain (rest looked up from reference TRBV5-1 and TRBJ1-5): KAGVTQTPRYLIKTRGQQVTLSCSPISGHRSVSWYQQTPGQGLQFLFEYFSETQRNKGNFPGRFSGRQFSNSRSEMNVSTLELGDSALYLCASSTTGAGQPQHFGDGTRLSIL.